This T cell receptor beta chain was recorded in a study of blood T cells in healthy people across ages. The germline gives CDR1 SGHTA, CDR2 FQGNSA. There are 14 residues in the CDR3. V was pared by 4 bases and J by 1 base, with 10 bases between. A second PCR, run for about 6 to 12 cycles, used a sample-barcoded 5' primer plus a J-beta primer mix. TCRdb processed the 5' RACE reads anew with MiXCR; each CDR3 protein has one entry. The profile shows roughly 410,000 distinct CDR3 sequences, roughly half of them singletons. The rearrangement uses TRBV7-2 and TRBJ2-5; unclear D gene. This clonotype was sampled from a man aged 60-69 years in good health. Sequencing was done on a sample of blood. The CDR3 coding sequence is TGTGCCAGCAGCTCCGGACCGGTCCAAGAGACCCAGTACTTC. Its translation: CASSSGPVQETQYF.